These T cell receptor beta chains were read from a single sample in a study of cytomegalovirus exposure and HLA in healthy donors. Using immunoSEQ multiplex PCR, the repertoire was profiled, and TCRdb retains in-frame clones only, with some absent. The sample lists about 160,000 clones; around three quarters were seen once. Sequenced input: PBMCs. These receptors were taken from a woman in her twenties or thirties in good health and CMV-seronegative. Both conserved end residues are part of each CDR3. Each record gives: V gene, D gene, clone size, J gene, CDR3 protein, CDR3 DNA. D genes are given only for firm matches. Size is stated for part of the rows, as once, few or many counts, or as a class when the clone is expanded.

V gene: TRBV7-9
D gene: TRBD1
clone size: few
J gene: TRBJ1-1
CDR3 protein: CASSSDRALPPEAFF
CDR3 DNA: TGTGCCAGCAGCTCGGACAGGGCGCTACCCCCCGAAGCTTTCTTT

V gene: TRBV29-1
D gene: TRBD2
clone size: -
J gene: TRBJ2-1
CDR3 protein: CSVTGGSSYNEQFF
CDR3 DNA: TGCAGCGTAACGGGGGGGAGCTCCTACAATGAGCAGTTCTTC

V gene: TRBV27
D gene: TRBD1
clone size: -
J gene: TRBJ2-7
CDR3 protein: CASSLVGTGGWEQYF
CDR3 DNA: TGTGCCAGCAGTTTAGTAGGGACAGGGGGCTGGGAGCAGTACTTC

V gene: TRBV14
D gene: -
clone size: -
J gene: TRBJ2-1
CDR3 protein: CASSRPLWGEQFF
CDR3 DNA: TGTGCCAGCAGCCGGCCTTTGTGGGGCGAGCAGTTCTTC

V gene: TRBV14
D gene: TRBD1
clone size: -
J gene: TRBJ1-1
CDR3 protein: CASSHDRGGTEAFF
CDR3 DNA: TGTGCCAGCAGTCACGACAGGGGAGGAACTGAAGCTTTCTTT

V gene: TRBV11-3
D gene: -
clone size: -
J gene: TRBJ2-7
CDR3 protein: CASSPTGRAYEQYF
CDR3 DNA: TGTGCCAGCAGCCCCACCGGTAGAGCCTACGAGCAGTACTTC

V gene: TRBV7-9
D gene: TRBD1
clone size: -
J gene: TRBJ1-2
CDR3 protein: CSSSSGRDREDYGYTF
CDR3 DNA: TGTTCCAGCAGCTCGGGAAGGGACAGGGAGGACTATGGCTACACCTTC

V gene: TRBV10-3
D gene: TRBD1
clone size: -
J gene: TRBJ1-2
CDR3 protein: CAISETGDTYGYTF
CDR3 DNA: TGTGCCATCAGTGAGACAGGGGACACCTATGGCTACACCTTC

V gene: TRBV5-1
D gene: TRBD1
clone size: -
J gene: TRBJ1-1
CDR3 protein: CASSARQGAPTEAFF
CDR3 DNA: TGCGCCAGCAGCGCCAGACAGGGGGCGCCGACTGAAGCTTTCTTT

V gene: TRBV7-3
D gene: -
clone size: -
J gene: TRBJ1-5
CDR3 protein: CASSLPTGLNQPQHF
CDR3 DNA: TGTGCCAGCAGCTTACCCACAGGGTTGAATCAGCCCCAGCATTTT

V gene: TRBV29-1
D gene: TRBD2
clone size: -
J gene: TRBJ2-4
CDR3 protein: CSAELAGGIIQYF
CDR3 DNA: TGCAGCGCGGAACTAGCGGGAGGAATCATTCAGTACTTC

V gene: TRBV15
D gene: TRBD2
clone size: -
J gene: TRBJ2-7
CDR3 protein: CATSVTSGSNHEQYF
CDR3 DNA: TGTGCCACCAGTGTAACTAGCGGGAGTAACCACGAGCAGTACTTC

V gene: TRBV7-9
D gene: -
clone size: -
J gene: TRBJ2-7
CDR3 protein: CASSPTGLTYEQYF
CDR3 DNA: TGTGCCAGCAGCCCTACGGGGTTAACCTACGAGCAGTACTTC

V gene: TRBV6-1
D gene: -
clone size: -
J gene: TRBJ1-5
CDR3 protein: CASSEAFSGQPQHF
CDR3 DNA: TGTGCCAGCAGTGAAGCGTTTAGTGGTCAGCCCCAGCATTTT

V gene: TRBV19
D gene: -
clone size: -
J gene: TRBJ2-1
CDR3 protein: CASKNSIAEIYNEQFF
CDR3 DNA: TGTGCCAGCAAGAATAGTATAGCGGAGATCTACAATGAGCAGTTCTTC

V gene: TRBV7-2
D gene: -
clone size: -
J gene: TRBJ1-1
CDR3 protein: CASSGAPGDMNTEAFF
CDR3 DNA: TGTGCCAGCAGCGGGGCCCCGGGGGATATGAACACTGAAGCTTTCTTT

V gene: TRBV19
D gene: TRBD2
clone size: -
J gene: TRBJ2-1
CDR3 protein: CASKAAGYNEQFF
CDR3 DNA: TGTGCCAGCAAAGCAGCGGGGTACAATGAGCAGTTCTTC

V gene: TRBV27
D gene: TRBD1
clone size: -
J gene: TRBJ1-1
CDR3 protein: CASSFTGDYPEAFF
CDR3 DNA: TGTGCCAGCAGTTTCACAGGGGATTACCCTGAAGCTTTCTTT

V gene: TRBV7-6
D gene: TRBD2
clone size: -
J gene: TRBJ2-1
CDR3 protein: CASSTGLAGDEQFF
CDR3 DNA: TGTGCCAGCAGCACGGGACTAGCGGGGGATGAGCAGTTCTTC

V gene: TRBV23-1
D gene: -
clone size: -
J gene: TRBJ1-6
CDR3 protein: CASSLSGYPTHSPLHF
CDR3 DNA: TGCGCCAGCAGTCTTTCAGGATACCCCACCCATTCACCCCTCCACTTT

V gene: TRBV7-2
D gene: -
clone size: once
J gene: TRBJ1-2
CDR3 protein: CASSVGTSYGYTF
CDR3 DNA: TGTGCCAGCAGCGTCGGGACAAGTTATGGCTACACCTTC

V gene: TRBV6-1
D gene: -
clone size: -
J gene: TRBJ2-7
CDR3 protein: CASSEDSRGYEQYF
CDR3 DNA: TGTGCCAGCAGTGAAGATAGCAGGGGATACGAGCAGTACTTC

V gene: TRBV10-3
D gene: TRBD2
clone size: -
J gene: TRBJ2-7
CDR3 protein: CAIMDSGRAVEQYF
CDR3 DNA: TGTGCCATCATGGATAGCGGGAGGGCCGTCGAGCAGTACTTC

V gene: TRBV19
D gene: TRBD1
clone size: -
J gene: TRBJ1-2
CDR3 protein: CASSPQGEYYGYTF
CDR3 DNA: TGTGCCAGTAGTCCACAGGGGGAGTACTATGGCTACACCTTC